This T cell receptor (beta chain) was documented in a study of cytomegalovirus exposure and HLA in healthy donors. Notes on the study in general: In vitro, three CMV-associated chains proved specific for CMV antigens. When analyzed later, a missense DCLRE1C variant was found to be linked to TCR beta V- and J-gene trimming. Within an earlier analysis, most TCR beta V segments proved productive either about 87% or about 30% of the time. A later analysis showed HLA-associated TCR beta chains outstripping equally common others in clonal expansion.

The PCR contained 60 Vbeta and 13 Jbeta primers. Generated by immunoSEQ multiplex PCR, the TCRdb table keeps only in-frame clones and is missing some. This sample carries around 67,000 clones, approximately 80% of them seen once, and the ten largest clones take 7.8%. CDR1 SSHAT and CDR2 FNYEAQ come from the germline V gene (reference sequence). This CDR3 spans 13 amino acids. Details on this clone: Its antigen is unknown. The junction differs from germline at one of its ends, possibly a read error.

This TCR was sampled from a man aged 18 to 30 in good health and CMV-seropositive. J is TRBJ2-1 and V is TRBV7-7, with a weak D call TRBD1 (5 bases). The source material was PBMCs. CDR3 DNA: TGTGCTAGCAGCTCTGGGGCTGGCAAAGAGCAGTTCTTC. Its protein product is CASSSGAGKEQFF.